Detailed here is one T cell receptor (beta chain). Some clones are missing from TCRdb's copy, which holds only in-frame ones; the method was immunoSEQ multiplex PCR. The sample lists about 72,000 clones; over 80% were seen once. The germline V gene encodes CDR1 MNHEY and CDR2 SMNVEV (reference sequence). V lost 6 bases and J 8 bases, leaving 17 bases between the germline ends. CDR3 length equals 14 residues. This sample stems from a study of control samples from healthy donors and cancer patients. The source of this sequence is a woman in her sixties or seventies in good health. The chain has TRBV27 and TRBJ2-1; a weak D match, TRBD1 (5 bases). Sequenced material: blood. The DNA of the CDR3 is TGTGCCAGCAGCCACCGGACAACGAGACATGAGCAGTTCTTC. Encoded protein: CASSHRTTRHEQFF.